These 18 T cell receptor beta chains were sequenced from one sample in a study of radiation and T cells in renal cell carcinoma. The time point here: blood 2 weeks post-SBRT. Regarding treatment: 15 Gy SBRT to primary tumor, nephrectomy 4 weeks later. TCRdb's copy holds only in-frame clones and misses some; the assay was immunoSEQ multiplex PCR. Counted here are 100,000 to 150,000 clones, around 81% occurring once; the ten biggest clones make up roughly 5.9%. The source material was blood, sampled from a patient whose treatment included radiotherapy and nephrectomy. These receptors were obtained from a man over 45 with renal cell carcinoma.

J is TRBJ1-2 and V is TRBV5-1, with D tentatively TRBD1 (5 bases). Trimming stripped 4 bases from V and 1 base from J, with 11 bases between. The CDR3 is 14 residues long. Per the germline V gene, CDR1 is SGHRS and CDR2 is YFSETQ. CDR3 sequence: CASSRDGYNYGYTF. The CDR3 coding sequence is TGCGCCAGCAGCAGGGACGGTTATAACTATGGCTACACCTTC.

V and J are TRBV10-3 and TRBJ1-3, with unresolved D. Germline CDR1 ENHRY, CDR2 SYGVKD. The V end was cut by 10 bases, the J end by 0 bases, with 16 bases between. The CDR3 extends over 15 amino acids. The CDR3 sequence: CATSRTEASGNTIYF. CDR3 DNA sequence: TGTGCCACCTCCCGGACGGAGGCCTCTGGAAACACCATATATTTT.

The V call is TRBV11-2, the J call TRBJ2-1; 11 nucleotides line up with TRBD2. Germline CDR1 is SGHAT and CDR2 is FQNNGV. The CDR3 has 14 residues. V shed 7 bases, J shed 9 bases, and the junction held 8 bases outside the gene matches. The DNA of the CDR3 is TGTGCCAGCACCACCCAGACTAGCGGGGTTGAGCAGTTCTTC. Its translation: CASTTQTSGVEQFF.

The CDR3 coding sequence is TGTGCCAGCAGACTAGCGGGGACTGACAATGAGCAGTTCTTC. It is translated as CASRLAGTDNEQFF. The gene calls are TRBV7-2 and TRBJ2-1; TRBD2 agrees at 10 bases. V lost 6 bases, J lost 5 bases, and 4 bases stayed unmatched. The CDR3 consists of 14 residues. CDR1 SGHTA and CDR2 FQGNSA come from the germline V gene.

The chain recombines TRBV6-4 with TRBJ2-7, with 9 bases aligning to TRBD2. The V segment lost 3 bases and the J segment 4 bases; nucleotides outside the gene matches: 4. The germline V gene encodes CDR1 MRHNA and CDR2 SNTAGT. This CDR3 contains 14 residues. The CDR3 DNA reads as TGTGCCAGCAGTGAACTAGCGGGTACTTACGAGCAGTACTTC. Amino acid sequence: CASSELAGTYEQYF.

In DNA form, the CDR3 reads TGTGCCAGCAGCTCCCTAGGGCGGGAGGCCGACTCCTACAATGAGCAGTTCTTC. This encodes CASSSLGREADSYNEQFF. V gene TRBV7-9 combines with J gene TRBJ2-1; the match to TRBD2 covers 8 bases. The CDR3 extends over 18 amino acids. The trim removed 4 bases at V and 0 bases at J, leaving 11 bases unmatched. The germline V gene encodes CDR1 SEHNR and CDR2 FQNEAQ (reference sequence).

The CDR3 DNA reads as TGTGCCATCAGAGCCGGGACAGCGAACACTGAAGCTTTCTTT. This gives the protein CAIRAGTANTEAFF. The chain is built from TRBV10-3 and TRBJ1-1, with 7 bases fitting TRBD1. The J segment lost 1 base and the V segment lost 6 bases, leaving 5 bases of the junction unmatched. The CDR3 extends over 14 amino acids. Germline-derived CDR1 and CDR2 are ENHRY and SYGVKD.

The count of this clone is one. CDR3 bases: TGTGCCAGCAGAGGACAGGGGTTCCCTGGAAACACCATATATTTT. It translates to CASRGQGFPGNTIYF. The chain uses TRBV7-9 and TRBJ1-3, with TRBD1 identical over 9 bases. Unmatched junction bases numbered 5, after V lost 6 bases and J lost 2 bases. The CDR3 runs 15 residues. Germline V gene lookup returns CDR1 SEHNR and CDR2 FQNEAQ (reference sequence).

This clone came up a few times. The rearrangement links TRBV6-6 to TRBJ1-1; the D gene is possibly TRBD1 (5 bases). With 0 bases removed from V and 0 bases from J, the gap between germline ends came to 5 bases. The CDR3 covers 14 residues. CDR1 is MNHNY, CDR2 SVGAGI, per germline (reference sequence). CDR3 amino acids: CASSYSGLNTEAFF. CDR3 bases: TGTGCCAGCAGTTACTCGGGACTGAACACTGAAGCTTTCTTT.

The rearrangement uses TRBV5-5 and TRBJ2-3; D unresolved. The germline V gene encodes CDR1 SGHKS and CDR2 YYEKEE (reference sequence). Trimming cost V 4 bases and J 8 bases, with 14 bases left between them. This CDR3 is built from 13 residues. The CDR3 here is CASSPLGPGTQYF. The CDR3 coding sequence is TGTGCCAGCAGCCCCCTCGGACCAGGTACGCAGTATTTT.

V and J are TRBV28 and TRBJ1-5; D is ambiguous. CDR3 length: 15 amino acids. The V and J ends lost 4 bases and 2 bases respectively, with 12 bases between them. Germline values: CDR1 MDHEN, CDR2 SYDVKM. The CDR3 loop is CASSWGVRGNQPQHF. CDR3 bases: TGTGCCAGCAGTTGGGGTGTACGTGGCAATCAGCCCCAGCATTTT.

V usage is TRBV7-9 and J usage is TRBJ2-3; D could derive from TRBD1 or TRBD2 (5 bases each). V lost 3 bases to trimming and J lost 5 bases, with 15 bases between them. In germline, CDR1 is SEHNR, CDR2 FQNEAQ (reference sequence). CDR3 length equals 15 residues. The DNA of the CDR3 is TGTGCCAGCAGCTTCGTGGGAGAGGGGAGAGATACGCAGTATTTT. This encodes CASSFVGEGRDTQYF.

Concerning this clone: The same CDR3 can be traced to other DNA sequences in this sample. The chain uses TRBV5-1 and TRBJ1-5; D uncertain. Per the germline V gene, CDR1 is SGHRS and CDR2 is YFSETQ. The CDR3 is 13 residues long. V was clipped by 5 bases and J by 2 bases, with 8 bases between them. The CDR3 protein is CASSLDGNQPQHF. DNA of the CDR3: TGCGCCAGCAGTCTGGACGGCAATCAGCCCCAGCATTTT.

This clone occurred once. This chain joins TRBV5-1 and TRBJ2-7; D not certain. CDR1 and CDR2 from the germline V gene are SGHRS and YFSETQ. V lost 0 bases and J 3 bases, leaving 13 bases between the germline ends. CDR3 length equals 15 residues. This CDR3 is CASSLVAATNYEQYF. CDR3 nucleotides: TGCGCCAGCAGCTTGGTGGCAGCTACTAACTACGAGCAGTACTTC.

The chain uses TRBV6-1 and TRBJ1-2; maybe TRBD1 (6 bases). From germline, CDR1 is MNHNS and CDR2 SASEGT. The CDR3 covers 15 residues. V gave up 1 base and J gave up 4 bases, with 13 bases separating them. The DNA of the CDR3 is TGTGCCAGCAGTGAAGGGGATCGGGGGGCCTATGGCTACACCTTC. Translated, it gives CASSEGDRGAYGYTF.

A single count supports this clone. This rearrangement joins TRBV6-5 to TRBJ1-2; D unclear. This CDR3 is built from 15 residues. Germline CDR1 is MNHEY and CDR2 is SVGAGI. V was trimmed by 0 bases and J by 7 bases, leaving 15 bases between them. CDR3 sequence reads: CASSYSWYTGVGYTF. The CDR3 nucleotides read TGTGCCAGCAGTTACTCATGGTATACGGGTGTTGGCTACACCTTC.

The gene calls are TRBV5-5 and TRBJ2-1; D unclear. CDR1 and CDR2 (germline): SGHKS, YYEKEE (reference sequence). This CDR3 contains 14 residues. V was cut by 3 bases and J by 1 base, with 8 bases left in between. The CDR3 sequence is CASSSIGSYNEQFF. DNA of the CDR3: TGTGCCAGCAGCTCCATAGGTTCCTACAATGAGCAGTTCTTC.

Turning to this clone: The same CDR3 is also encoded by other DNA sequences in this sample. The CDR3 coding sequence is TGTGCCAGCAGCGTAGGTAGCGCCAACACCGGGGAGCTGTTTTTT. Translated, it gives CASSVGSANTGELFF. The J gene is TRBJ2-2, the V gene TRBV9; D may be TRBD2 (5 bases). The CDR3 runs 15 residues. Germline V gene sequence: CDR1 SGDLS, CDR2 YYNGEE. The ends were cut back, 0 bases at V and 2 bases at J, with 8 bases in the middle.